The sequence of this T cell receptor beta chain was determined in a study of Ad26.COV2.S vaccination and SARS-CoV-2 variants. TCRdb keeps only in-frame clones here, not all; method: immunoSEQ multiplex PCR. The data show approximately 280,000 clones, about 87% seen once. The CDR3 extends over 15 amino acids. V lost 3 bases to trimming and J lost 4 bases, with 14 bases between them. The germline V gene encodes CDR1 SGDLS and CDR2 YYNGEE. The sample's treatment: around 19 received Ad26.COV2.S at low or high dose, single or two shots; about 5 received placebo; per-sample allocation not given. At day 63 after the first vaccine or placebo injection, samples were drawn. Overall study findings and caveats: Those who received vaccine or placebo ended up with similar non-spike TCR breadth.

Worth noting for this clone: Its antigen is unknown.

The gene calls are TRBV9 and TRBJ2-1, with D tentatively TRBD1 (6 bases). The TCR comes from a person between 18 and 65 years old who received the Ad26.COV2.S COVID-19 vaccine or a placebo. Sequenced here: peripheral blood, sampled in a trial of Ad26.COV2.S vaccine versus placebo. The CDR3 region is CASSGNRDNYNEQFF. The CDR3 DNA follows: TGTGCCAGCAGCGGAAACCGGGACAATTACAATGAGCAGTTCTTC.